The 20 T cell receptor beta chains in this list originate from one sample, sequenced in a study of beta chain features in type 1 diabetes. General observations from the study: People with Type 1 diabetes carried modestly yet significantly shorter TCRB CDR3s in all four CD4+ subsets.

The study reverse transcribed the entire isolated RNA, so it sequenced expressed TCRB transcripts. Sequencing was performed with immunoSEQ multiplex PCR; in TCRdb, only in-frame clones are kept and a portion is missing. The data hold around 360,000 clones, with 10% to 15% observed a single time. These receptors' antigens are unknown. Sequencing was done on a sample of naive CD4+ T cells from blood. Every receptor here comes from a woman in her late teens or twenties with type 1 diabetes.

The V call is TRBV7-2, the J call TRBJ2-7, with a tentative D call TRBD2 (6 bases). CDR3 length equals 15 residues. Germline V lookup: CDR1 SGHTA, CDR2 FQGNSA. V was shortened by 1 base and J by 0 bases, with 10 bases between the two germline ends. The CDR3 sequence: CASSLGGESSYEQYF. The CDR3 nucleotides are TGTGCCAGCAGCTTAGGGGGGGAGAGCTCCTACGAGCAGTACTTC.

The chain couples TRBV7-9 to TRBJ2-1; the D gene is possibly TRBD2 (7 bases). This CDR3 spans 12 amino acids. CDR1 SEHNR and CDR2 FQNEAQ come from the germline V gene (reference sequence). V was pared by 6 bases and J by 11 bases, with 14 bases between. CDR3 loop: CASSIGGGKQFF. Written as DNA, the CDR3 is TGTGCCAGCAGTATAGGGGGAGGGAAGCAGTTCTTC.

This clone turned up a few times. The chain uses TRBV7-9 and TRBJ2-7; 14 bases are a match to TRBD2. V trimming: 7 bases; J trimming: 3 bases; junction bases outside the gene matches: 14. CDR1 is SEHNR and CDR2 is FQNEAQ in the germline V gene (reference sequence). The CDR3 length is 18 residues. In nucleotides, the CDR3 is TGTGCCAGCACCGCCGATTCCGGGACTAGCGGGAGTCGCTACGAGCAGTACTTC. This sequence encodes CASTADSGTSGSRYEQYF.

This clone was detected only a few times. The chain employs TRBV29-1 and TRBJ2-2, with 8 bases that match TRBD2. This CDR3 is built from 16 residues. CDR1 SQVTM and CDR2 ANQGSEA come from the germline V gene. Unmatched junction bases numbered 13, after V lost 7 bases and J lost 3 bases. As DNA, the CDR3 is TGCAGCGCTGGGGGCGGGGGGATCCCCTACACCGGGGAGCTGTTTTTT. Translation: CSAGGGGIPYTGELFF.

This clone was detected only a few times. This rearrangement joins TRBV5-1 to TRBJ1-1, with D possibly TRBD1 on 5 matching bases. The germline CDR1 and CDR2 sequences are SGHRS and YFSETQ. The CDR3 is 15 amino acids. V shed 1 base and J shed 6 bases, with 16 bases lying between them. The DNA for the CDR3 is TGCGCCAGCAGCTTGCCGCAGGGTACTATCCCTGAAGCTTTCTTT. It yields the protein CASSLPQGTIPEAFF. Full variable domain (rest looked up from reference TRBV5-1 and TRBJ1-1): KAGVTQTPRYLIKTRGQQVTLSCSPISGHRSVSWYQQTPGQGLQFLFEYFSETQRNKGNFPGRFSGRQFSNSRSEMNVSTLELGDSALYLCASSLPQGTIPEAFFGQGTRLTVV.

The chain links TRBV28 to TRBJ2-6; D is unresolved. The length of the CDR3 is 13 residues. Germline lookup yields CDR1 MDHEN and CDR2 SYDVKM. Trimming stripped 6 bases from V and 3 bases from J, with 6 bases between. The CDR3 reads CASRIGGANVLTF. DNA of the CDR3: TGTGCCAGCAGAATCGGTGGGGCCAACGTCCTGACTTTC.

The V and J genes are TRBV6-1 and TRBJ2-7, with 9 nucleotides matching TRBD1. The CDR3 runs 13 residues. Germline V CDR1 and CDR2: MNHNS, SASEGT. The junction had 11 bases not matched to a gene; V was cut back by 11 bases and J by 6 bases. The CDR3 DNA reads TGTGCCGGGGAACTGGACAGGGGAGGCGAGCAGTACTTC. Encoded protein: CAGELDRGGEQYF.

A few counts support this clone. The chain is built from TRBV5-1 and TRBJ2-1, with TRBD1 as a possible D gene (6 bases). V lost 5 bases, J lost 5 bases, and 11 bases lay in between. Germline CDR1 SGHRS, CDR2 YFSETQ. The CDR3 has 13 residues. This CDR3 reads CASRRDIHNEQFF. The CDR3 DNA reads TGCGCCAGCAGAAGGGACATCCACAATGAGCAGTTCTTC.

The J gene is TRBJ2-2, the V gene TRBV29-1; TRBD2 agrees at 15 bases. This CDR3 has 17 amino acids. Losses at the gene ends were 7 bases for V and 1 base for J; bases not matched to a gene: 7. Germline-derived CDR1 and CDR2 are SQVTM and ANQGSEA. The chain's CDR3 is CSARTSGGAMNTGELFF. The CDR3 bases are TGCAGCGCTCGGACTAGCGGGGGGGCTATGAACACCGGGGAGCTGTTTTTT.

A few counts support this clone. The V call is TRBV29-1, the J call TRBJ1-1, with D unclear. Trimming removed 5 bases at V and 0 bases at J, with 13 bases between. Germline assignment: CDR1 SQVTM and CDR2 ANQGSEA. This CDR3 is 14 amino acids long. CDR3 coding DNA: TGCAGCGTTCACCTTCGGGTTCTGAACACTGAAGCTTTCTTT. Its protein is CSVHLRVLNTEAFF.

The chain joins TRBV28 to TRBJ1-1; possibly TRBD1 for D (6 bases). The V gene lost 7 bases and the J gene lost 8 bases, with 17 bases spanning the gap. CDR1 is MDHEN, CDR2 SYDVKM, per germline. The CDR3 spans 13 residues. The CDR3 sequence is CASTGRDIREAFF. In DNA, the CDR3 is TGTGCCAGCACCGGGAGGGACATTCGGGAAGCTTTCTTT.

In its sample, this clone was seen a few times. Here the CDR3 DNA reads TGTGCCAGCAGTCCGTCCGGGGCAGGGGGGACCGGGGAGCTGTTTTTT. Translating gives CASSPSGAGGTGELFF. V gene TRBV25-1 combines with J gene TRBJ2-2, with D maybe TRBD1 (7 bases). This CDR3 has 16 residues. The V gene's germline CDR1 is MGHDK and CDR2 SYGVNS. Trimming removed 5 bases from V and 5 bases from J, with 18 bases in between.

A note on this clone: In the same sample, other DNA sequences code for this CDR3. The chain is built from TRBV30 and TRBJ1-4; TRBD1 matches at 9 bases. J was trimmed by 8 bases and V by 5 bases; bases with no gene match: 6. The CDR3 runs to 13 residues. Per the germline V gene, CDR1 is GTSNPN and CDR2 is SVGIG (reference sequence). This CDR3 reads CAWGTGLGEKLFF. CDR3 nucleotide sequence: TGTGCCTGGGGGACAGGGCTAGGGGAAAAACTGTTTTTT. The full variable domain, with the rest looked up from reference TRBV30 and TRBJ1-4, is SQTIHQWPATLVQPVGSPLSLECTVEGTSNPNLYWYRQAAGRGLQLLFYSVGIGQISSEVPQNLSASRPQDRQFILSSKKLLLSDSGFYLCAWGTGLGEKLFFGSGTQLSVL.

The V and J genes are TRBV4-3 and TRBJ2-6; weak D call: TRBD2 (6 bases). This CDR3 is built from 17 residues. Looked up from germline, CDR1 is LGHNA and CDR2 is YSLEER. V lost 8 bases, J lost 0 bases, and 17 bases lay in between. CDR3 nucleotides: TGCGCCAGCTCCCGCCGAGGAGGGTCCTCTGGGGCCAACGTCCTGACTTTC. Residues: CASSRRGGSSGANVLTF.

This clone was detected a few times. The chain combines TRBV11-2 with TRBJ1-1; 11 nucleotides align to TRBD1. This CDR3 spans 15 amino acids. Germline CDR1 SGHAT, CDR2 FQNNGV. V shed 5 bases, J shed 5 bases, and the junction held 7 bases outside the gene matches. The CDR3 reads CASSVDRGRLTEAFF. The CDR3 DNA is TGTGCCAGCAGCGTGGACAGGGGGCGATTGACTGAAGCTTTCTTT.

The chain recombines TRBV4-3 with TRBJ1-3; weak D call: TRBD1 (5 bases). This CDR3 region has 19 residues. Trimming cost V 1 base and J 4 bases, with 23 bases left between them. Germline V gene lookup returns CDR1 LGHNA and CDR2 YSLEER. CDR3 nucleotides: TGCGCCAGCAGCCAAGTCGGAGGGGCAACTTCTCCGGGAGGAAACACCATATATTTT. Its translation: CASSQVGGATSPGGNTIYF.

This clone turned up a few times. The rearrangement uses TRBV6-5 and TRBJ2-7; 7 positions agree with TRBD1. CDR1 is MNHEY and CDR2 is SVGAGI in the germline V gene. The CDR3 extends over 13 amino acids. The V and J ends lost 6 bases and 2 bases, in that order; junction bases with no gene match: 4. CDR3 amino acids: CASRTGLTYEQYF. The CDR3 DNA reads TGTGCCAGCAGGACAGGGCTTACCTACGAGCAGTACTTC.

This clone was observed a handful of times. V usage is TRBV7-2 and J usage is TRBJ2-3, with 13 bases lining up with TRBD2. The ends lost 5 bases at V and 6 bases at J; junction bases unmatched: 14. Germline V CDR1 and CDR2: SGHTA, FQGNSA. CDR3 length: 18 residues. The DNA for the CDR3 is TGTGCCAGCAGCCAACATCCCTCCGGGACTAGCGGGGAGGATACGCAGTATTTT. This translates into CASSQHPSGTSGEDTQYF.

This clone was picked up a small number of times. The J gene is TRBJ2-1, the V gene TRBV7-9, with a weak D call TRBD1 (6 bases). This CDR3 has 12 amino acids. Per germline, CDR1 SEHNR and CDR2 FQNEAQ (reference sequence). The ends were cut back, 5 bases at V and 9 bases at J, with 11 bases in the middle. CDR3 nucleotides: TGTGCCAGCAGCAATACAGGGAGTGAGCAGTTCTTC. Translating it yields CASSNTGSEQFF.

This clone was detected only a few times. CDR3 amino acids: CASSSHFPGRTGANVLTF. CDR3 coding DNA: TGTGCCAGCAGCTCCCATTTTCCAGGGCGGACTGGGGCCAACGTCCTGACTTTC. The rearrangement uses TRBV7-8 and TRBJ2-6; D may be TRBD1 (5 bases). The CDR3 is made up of 18 amino acids. V was pared by 4 bases and J by 2 bases, with 18 bases between. Germline V CDR1 and CDR2: SGHVS, FQNEAQ.